This T cell receptor (beta chain) emerged from a study of shared clonotypes between healthy human individuals. Study outcomes and limitations: Against clonotypes common to all four donors, non-shared ones had lower generation probabilities.

Several immunoSEQ 96-well plates shared each subset's DNA, each plate a replicate. Libraries were prepared by immunoSEQ multiplex PCR; TCRdb keeps only in-frame clonotypes and omits some of them. The sample lists more than 2 million clones, about 95% occurring once. Germline loops: CDR1 SGDLS, CDR2 YYNGEE. The trim removed 3 bases at V and 0 bases at J, leaving 3 bases unmatched. The CDR3 is 15 amino acids. Terminally differentiated effector memory CD45RA+ cells were excluded from the naive CD8 cells, which were CD45RO-negative and positively selected for CCR7. With regard to this clone: Its antigen is unidentified.

Sequenced: naive CD8+ T cells sorted from blood. The sequence came from a man younger than 35 in good health. This rearrangement joins TRBV9 to TRBJ1-3; TRBD1 aligns across 7 bases. The CDR3 protein is CASSAPGGSGNTIYF. The CDR3 bases are TGTGCCAGCAGCGCCCCAGGGGGCTCTGGAAACACCATATATTTT. The full variable domain, its missing parts supplied by reference TRBV9 and TRBJ1-3, is DSGVTQTPKHLITATGQRVTLRCSPRSGDLSVYWYQQSLDQGLQFLIQYYNGEERAKGNILERFSAQQFPDLHSELNLSSLELGDSALYFCASSAPGGSGNTIYFGEGSWLTVV.